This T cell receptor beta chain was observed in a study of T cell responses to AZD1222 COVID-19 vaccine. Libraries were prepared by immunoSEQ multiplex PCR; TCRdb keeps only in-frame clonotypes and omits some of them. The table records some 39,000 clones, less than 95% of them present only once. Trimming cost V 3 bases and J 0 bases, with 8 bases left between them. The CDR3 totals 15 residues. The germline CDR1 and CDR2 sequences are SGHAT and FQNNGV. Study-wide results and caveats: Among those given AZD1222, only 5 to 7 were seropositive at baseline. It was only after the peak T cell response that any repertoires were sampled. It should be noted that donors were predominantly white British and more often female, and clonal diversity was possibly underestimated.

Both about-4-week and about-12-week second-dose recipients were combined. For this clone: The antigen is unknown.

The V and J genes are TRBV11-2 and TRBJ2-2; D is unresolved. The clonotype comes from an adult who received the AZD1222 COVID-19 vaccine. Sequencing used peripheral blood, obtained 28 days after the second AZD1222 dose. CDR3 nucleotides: TGTGCCAGCAGCTTCTTATTCGCGAACACCGGGGAGCTGTTTTTT. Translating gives CASSFLFANTGELFF.